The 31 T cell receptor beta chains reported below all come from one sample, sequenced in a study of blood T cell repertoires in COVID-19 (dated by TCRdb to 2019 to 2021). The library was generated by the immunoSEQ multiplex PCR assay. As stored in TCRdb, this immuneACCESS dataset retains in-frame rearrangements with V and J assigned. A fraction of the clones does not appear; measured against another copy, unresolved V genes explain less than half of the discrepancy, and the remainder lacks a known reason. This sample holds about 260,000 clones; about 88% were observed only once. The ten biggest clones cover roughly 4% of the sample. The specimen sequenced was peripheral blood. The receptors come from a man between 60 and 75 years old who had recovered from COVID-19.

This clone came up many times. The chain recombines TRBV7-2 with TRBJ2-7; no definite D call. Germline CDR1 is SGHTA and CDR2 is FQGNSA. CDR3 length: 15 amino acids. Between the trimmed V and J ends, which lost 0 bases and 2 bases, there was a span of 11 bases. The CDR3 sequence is CASSLALGQAYEQYF. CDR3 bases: TGTGCCAGCAGCTTAGCCCTGGGCCAGGCCTACGAGCAGTACTTC.

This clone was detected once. CDR3 sequence: CATSDSPSGTGLGREQYF. CDR3 bases: TGTGCCACCAGTGATTCACCCTCCGGGACTGGGCTGGGGAGGGAGCAGTACTTC. The chain recombines TRBV24-1 with TRBJ2-7; possible D gene TRBD2, 6 bases. The CDR3 sequence is 18 residues long. Germline CDR1 is KGHDR and CDR2 is SFDVKD. Trimming stripped 2 bases from V and 7 bases from J, with 26 bases between.

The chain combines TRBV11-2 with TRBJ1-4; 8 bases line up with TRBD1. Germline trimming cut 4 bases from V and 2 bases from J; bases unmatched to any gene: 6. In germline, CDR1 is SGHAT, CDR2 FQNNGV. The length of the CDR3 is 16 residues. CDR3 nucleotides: TGTGCCAGCAGCTATACGACAGGGGCCACTAATGAAAAACTGTTTTTT. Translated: CASSYTTGATNEKLFF.

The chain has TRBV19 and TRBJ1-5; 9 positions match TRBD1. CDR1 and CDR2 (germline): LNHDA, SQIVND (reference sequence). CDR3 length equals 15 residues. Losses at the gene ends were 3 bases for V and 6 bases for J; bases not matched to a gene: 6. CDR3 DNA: TGTGCCAGTAGTATGGCCGGGACAGGGCGTCAGCCCCAGCATTTT. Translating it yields CASSMAGTGRQPQHF.

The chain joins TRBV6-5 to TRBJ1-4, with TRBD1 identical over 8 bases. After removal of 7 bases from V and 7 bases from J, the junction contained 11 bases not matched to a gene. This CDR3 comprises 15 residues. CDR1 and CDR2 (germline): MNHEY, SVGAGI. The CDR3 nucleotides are TGTGCCAGCAACCAACAGGGGGGGAAGGGTGAAAAACTGTTTTTT. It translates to CASNQQGGKGEKLFF.

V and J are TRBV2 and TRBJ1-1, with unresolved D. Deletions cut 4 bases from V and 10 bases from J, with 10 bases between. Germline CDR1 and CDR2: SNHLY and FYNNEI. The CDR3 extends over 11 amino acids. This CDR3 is CASSGRRGAFF. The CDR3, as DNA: TGTGCCAGCAGTGGGAGGCGGGGAGCTTTCTTT.

In nucleotides, the CDR3 is TGTGCCAGCAGCGTAGCTCCGGACAGGGGTGTGCCCCTCCACTTT. Protein sequence: CASSVAPDRGVPLHF. V and J are TRBV9 and TRBJ1-6; 9 positions match TRBD1. CDR1 and CDR2 from the germline V gene are SGDLS and YYNGEE. The CDR3 runs to 15 residues. V was clipped by 0 bases and J by 13 bases; unmatched bases: 8.

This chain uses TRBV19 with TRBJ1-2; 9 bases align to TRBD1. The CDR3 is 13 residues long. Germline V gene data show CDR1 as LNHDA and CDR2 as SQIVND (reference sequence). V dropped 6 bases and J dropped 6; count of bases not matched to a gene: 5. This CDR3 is CASSSGQGHGYTF. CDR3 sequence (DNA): TGTGCCAGTAGCTCCGGACAGGGGCATGGCTACACCTTC.

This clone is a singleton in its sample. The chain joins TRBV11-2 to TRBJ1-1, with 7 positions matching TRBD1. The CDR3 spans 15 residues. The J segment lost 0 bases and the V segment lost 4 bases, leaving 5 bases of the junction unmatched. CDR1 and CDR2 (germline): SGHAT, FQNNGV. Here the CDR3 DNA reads TGTGCCAGCAGCTGGGACAGTTCACTGAACACTGAAGCTTTCTTT. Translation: CASSWDSSLNTEAFF.

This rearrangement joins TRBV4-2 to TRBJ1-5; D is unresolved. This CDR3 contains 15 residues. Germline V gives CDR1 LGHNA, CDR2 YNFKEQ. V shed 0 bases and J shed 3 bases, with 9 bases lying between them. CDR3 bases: TGTGCCAGCAGCCAAGATCGGGTGACCAATCAGCCCCAGCATTTT. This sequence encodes CASSQDRVTNQPQHF.

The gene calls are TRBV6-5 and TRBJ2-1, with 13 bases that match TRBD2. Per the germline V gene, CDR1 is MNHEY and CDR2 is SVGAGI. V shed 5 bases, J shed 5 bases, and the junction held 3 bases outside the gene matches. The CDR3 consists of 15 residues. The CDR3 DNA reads TGTGCCAGCAGTCGGACTAGCGGGGGACACAATGAGCAGTTCTTC. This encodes CASSRTSGGHNEQFF.

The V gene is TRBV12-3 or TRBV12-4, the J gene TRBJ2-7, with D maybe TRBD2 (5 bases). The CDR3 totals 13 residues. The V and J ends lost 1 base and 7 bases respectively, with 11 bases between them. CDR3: CASSLDSRGEQYF. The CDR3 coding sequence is TGTGCCAGCAGTTTAGACTCCCGGGGTGAGCAGTACTTC.

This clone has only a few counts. CDR3 region: CASSEARAGANVLTF. DNA of the CDR3: TGTGCCAGCAGTGAAGCGCGAGCTGGGGCCAACGTCCTGACTTTC. The rearrangement joins TRBV2 to TRBJ2-6; D unclear. CDR1 and CDR2 (germline): SNHLY, FYNNEI. Trimming shortened V by 0 bases and J by 2 bases, and 5 bases separated the two germline ends. The CDR3 contains 15 residues.

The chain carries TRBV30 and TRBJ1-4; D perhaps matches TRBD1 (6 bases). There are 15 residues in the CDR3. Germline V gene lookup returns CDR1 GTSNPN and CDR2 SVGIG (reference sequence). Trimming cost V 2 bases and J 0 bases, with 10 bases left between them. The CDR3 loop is CAWSPDSATNEKLFF. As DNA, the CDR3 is TGTGCCTGGAGTCCGGACAGTGCAACTAATGAAAAACTGTTTTTT.

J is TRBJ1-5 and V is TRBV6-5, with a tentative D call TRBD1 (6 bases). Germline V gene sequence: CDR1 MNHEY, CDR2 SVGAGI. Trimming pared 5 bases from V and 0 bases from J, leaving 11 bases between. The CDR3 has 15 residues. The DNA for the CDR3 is TGTGCCAGCAGTCTACAGGGAGATAGCAATCAGCCCCAGCATTTT. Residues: CASSLQGDSNQPQHF.

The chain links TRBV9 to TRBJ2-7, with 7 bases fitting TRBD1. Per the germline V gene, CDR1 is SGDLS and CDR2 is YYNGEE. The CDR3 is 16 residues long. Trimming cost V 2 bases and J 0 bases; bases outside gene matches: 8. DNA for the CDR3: TGTGCCAGCAGCGTGAGTATGACAGGGAGCTCCTACGAGCAGTACTTC. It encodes CASSVSMTGSSYEQYF.

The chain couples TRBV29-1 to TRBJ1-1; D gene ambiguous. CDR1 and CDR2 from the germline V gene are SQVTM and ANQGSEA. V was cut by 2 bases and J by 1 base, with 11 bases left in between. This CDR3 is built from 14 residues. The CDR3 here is CSVELADGNTEAFF. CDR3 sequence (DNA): TGCAGCGTTGAACTAGCAGACGGGAACACTGAAGCTTTCTTT. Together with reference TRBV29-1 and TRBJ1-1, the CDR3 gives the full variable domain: SAVISQKPSRDICQRGTSLTIQCQVDSQVTMMFWYRQQPGQSLTLIATANQGSEATYESGFVIDKFPISRPNLTFSTLTVSNMSPEDSSIYLCSVELADGNTEAFFGQGTRLTVV.

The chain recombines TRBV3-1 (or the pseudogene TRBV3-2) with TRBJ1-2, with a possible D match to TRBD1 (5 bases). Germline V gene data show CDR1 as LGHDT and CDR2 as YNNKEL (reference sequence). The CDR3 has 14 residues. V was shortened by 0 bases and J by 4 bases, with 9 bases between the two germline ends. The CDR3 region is CASSQDRGGYGYTF. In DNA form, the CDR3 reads TGTGCCAGCAGCCAAGATCGGGGGGGCTATGGCTACACCTTC.

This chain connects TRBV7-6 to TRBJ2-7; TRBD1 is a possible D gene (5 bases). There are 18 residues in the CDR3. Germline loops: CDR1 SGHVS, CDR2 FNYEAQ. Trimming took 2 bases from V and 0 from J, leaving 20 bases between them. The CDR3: CASSLSDLETASSYEQYF. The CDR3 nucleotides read TGTGCCAGCAGCTTATCGGACCTTGAGACAGCGAGCTCCTACGAGCAGTACTTC.

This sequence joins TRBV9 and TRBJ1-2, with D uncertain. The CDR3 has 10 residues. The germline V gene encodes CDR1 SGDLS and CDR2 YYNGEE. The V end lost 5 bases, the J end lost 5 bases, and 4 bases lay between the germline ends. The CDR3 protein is CASSSYGYTF. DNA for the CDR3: TGTGCCAGCAGTTCGTATGGCTACACCTTC.

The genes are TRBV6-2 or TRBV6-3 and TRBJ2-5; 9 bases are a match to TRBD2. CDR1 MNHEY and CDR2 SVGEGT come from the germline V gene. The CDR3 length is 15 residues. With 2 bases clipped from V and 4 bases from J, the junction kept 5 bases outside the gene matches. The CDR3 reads CASSYPTSGTETQYF. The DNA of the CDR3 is TGTGCCAGCAGTTACCCGACTAGCGGTACAGAGACCCAGTACTTC.

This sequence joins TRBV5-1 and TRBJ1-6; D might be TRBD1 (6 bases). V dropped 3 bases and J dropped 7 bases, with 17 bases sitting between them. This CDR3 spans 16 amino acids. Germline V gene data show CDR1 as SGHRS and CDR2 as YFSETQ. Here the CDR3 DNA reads TGCGCCAGCAGCTCTGAATTTCAGGGGAAGAATTCACCCCTCCACTTT. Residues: CASSSEFQGKNSPLHF.

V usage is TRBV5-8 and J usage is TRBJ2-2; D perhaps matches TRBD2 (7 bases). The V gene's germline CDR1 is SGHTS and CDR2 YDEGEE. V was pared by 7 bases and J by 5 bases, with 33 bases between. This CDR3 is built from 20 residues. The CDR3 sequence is CASCIGGRGAEQEGTGELFF. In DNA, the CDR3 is TGTGCCAGCTGTATAGGCGGACGGGGGGCCGAACAGGAGGGGACCGGGGAGCTGTTTTTT.

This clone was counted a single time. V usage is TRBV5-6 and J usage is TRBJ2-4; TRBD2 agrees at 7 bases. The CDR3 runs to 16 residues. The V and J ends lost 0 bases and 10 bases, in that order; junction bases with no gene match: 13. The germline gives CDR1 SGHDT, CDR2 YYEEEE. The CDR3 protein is CASSLERGLTNGIQYF. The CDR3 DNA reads TGTGCCAGCAGCTTGGAGCGGGGCCTCACGAATGGAATTCAGTACTTC.

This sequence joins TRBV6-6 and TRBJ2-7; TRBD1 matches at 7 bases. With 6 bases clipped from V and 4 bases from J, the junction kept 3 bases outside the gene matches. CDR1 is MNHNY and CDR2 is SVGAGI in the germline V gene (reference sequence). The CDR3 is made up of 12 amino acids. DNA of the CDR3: TGTGCCAGCAGCTCGGACAGGTACGAGCAGTACTTC. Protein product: CASSSDRYEQYF.

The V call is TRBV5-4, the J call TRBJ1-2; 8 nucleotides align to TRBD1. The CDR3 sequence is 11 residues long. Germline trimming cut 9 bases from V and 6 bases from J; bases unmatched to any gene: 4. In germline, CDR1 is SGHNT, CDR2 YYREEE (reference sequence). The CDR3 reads CATTGGHGYTF. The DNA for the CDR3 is TGTGCCACCACAGGGGGGCATGGCTACACCTTC.

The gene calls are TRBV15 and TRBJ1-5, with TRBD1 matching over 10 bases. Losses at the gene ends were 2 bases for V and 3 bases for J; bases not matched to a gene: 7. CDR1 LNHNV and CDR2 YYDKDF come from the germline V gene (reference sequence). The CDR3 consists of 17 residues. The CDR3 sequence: CATSRRGQGRDNQPQHF. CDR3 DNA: TGTGCCACCAGCAGAAGGGGACAGGGGCGTGACAATCAGCCCCAGCATTTT.

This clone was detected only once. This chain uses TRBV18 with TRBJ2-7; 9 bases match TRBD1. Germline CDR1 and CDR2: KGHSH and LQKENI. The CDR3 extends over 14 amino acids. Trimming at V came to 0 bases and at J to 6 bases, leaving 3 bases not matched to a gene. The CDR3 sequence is CASSPPPGQGEQYF. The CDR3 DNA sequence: TGTGCCAGCTCACCACCGCCGGGACAGGGCGAGCAGTACTTC.

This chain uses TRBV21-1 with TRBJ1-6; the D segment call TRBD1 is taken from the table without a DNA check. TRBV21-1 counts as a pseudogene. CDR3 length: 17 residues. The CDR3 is CASSKAGQGAHNSPLHF. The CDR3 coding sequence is TGTGCCAGCAGCAAAGCCGGACAGGGGGCGCATAATTCACCCCTCCACTTT.

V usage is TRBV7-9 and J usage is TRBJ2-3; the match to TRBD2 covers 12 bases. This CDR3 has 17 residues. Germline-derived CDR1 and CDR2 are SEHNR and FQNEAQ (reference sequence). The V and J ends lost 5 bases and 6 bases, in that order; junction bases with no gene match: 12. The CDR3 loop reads CASSLHLAGGPSDTQYF. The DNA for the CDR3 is TGTGCCAGCAGCCTACATCTAGCGGGGGGGCCCTCGGATACGCAGTATTTT.

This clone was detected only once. The CDR3 loop reads CASSKNMSSSLSSYNSPLHF. CDR3 bases: TGTGCCAGCAGCAAAAATATGTCGTCCAGTTTAAGCTCCTATAATTCACCCCTCCACTTT. The chain is built from TRBV21-1 and TRBJ1-6; the D call in the table, TRBD1, was not verified against the DNA. TRBV21-1 is a pseudogene locus. The CDR3 is 20 residues long.